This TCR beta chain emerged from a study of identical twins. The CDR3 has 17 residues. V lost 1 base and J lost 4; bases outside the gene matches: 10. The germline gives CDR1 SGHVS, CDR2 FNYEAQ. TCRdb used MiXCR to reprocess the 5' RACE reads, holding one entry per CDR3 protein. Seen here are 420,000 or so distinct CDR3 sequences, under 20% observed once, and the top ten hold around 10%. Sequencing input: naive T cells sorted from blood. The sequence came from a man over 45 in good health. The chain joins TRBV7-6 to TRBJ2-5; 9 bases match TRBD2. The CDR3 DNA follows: TGTGCCAGCAGCTTAGGGGCTAGCGGGACCCTTAGAGAGACCCAGTACTTC. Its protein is CASSLGASGTLRETQYF.